One and the same sample provided the 29 T cell receptor beta chains below, sequenced in a study of Graves' ophthalmopathy and Graves' hyperthyroidism. Scientists amplified the TCR beta CDR3 regions from RNA transcripts. The library came from an HTBI-primed first-round RT-PCR and a second-round multiplex PCR. TCRdb re-analysed the multiplex PCR reads in MiXCR, keeping a single row per CDR3 protein. The data hold 300,000 to 400,000 distinct CDR3 sequences, with about a sixth observed a single time. Material for sequencing was peripheral blood. Receptor source: an adult man with Graves' ophthalmopathy.

As to this clonotype: An end of the junction differs from the germline gene, which may be a read error. This chain uses TRBV18 with TRBJ2-7, with D tentatively TRBD1 or TRBD2 (5 bases each). Near its end, the DNA agrees better with TRBJ2-1, so the J call may be wrong. The germline V gene encodes CDR1 KGHSH and CDR2 LQKENI. The CDR3 spans 12 residues. The CDR3 DNA is TGTGCCAGCTTACCAGGGACCTACGAGCAGTTCTTC. Encoded protein: CASLPGTYEQFF.

This clonotype occurred many times. The chain joins TRBV9 to TRBJ1-3, with D possibly being TRBD1 (6 bases). Germline values: CDR1 SGDLS, CDR2 YYNGEE. Trimming stripped 0 bases from V and 3 bases from J, with 13 bases between. The CDR3 runs to 16 residues. In nucleotides, the CDR3 is TGTGCCAGCAGCGTAGGGGGGCAGGGCCTTGGAAACACCATATATTTT. Its translation: CASSVGGQGLGNTIYF.

This clonotype showed up many times. The rearrangement links TRBV9 to TRBJ1-5, with D tentatively TRBD1 (5 bases). The CDR3 sequence is 15 residues long. In germline, CDR1 is SGDLS, CDR2 YYNGEE. The V end lost 0 bases, the J end lost 7 bases, and 14 bases lay between the germline ends. The CDR3, as DNA: TGTGCCAGCAGCGTAGAGGGGCTACTCGAACAGCCCCAGCATTTT. This translates into CASSVEGLLEQPQHF. The variable domain in full, with the rest retrieved from reference TRBV9 and TRBJ1-5, is DSGVTQTPKHLITATGQRVTLRCSPRSGDLSVYWYQQSLDQGLQFLIQYYNGEERAKGNILERFSAQQFPDLHSELNLSSLELGDSALYFCASSVEGLLEQPQHFGDGTRLSIL.

This clonotype was counted ten times or more. This chain uses TRBV7-2 with TRBJ2-4; 7 bases are shared with TRBD1. The CDR3 covers 16 residues. Germline V gene data show CDR1 as SGHTA and CDR2 as FQGNSA. The V segment lost 4 bases and the J segment 0 bases; nucleotides outside the gene matches: 6. CDR3 sequence (DNA): TGTGCCAGCAGCTCTGACAGGGCTCTAGCCAAAAACATTCAGTACTTC. Its protein is CASSSDRALAKNIQYF.

This clonotype was seen repeatedly, ten times or more. The chain joins TRBV6-5 to TRBJ2-2; TRBD2 matches 7 bases. The CDR3 is made up of 16 amino acids. Per the germline V gene, CDR1 is MNHEY and CDR2 is SVGAGI. Germline trimming cut 2 bases from V and 1 base from J; bases unmatched to any gene: 4. As DNA, the CDR3 is TGTGCCAGCAGTTACCGCGGCGGGGGGAACACCGGGGAGCTGTTTTTT. It yields the protein CASSYRGGGNTGELFF.

This clonotype was counted a few times. The gene calls are TRBV6-5 and TRBJ2-7; 10 bases line up with TRBD2. Germline-derived CDR1 and CDR2 are MNHEY and SVGAGI. The CDR3 contains 17 residues. Losses at the gene ends were 0 bases for V and 4 bases for J; bases not matched to a gene: 9. The CDR3 here is CASSYSISWTSGYEQYF. The CDR3 DNA reads TGTGCCAGCAGTTACTCGATTTCCTGGACTAGCGGATACGAGCAGTACTTC.

This clonotype showed up many times. This chain uses TRBV12-3 or TRBV12-4 with TRBJ1-3; TRBD1 is a possible D gene (5 bases). The CDR3 has 15 amino acids. V lost 6 bases to trimming and J lost 7 bases, with 19 bases between them. CDR3 bases: TGTGCCAGCAGCTACGACCAGGGTATAACGAACACCATATATTTT. Encoded protein: CASSYDQGITNTIYF.

This clonotype was recorded at least ten times. V and J are TRBV19 and TRBJ1-2, with TRBD1 identical over 8 bases. The germline V gene encodes CDR1 LNHDA and CDR2 SQIVND (reference sequence). This CDR3 is built from 16 residues. V dropped 5 bases and J dropped 2; count of bases not matched to a gene: 10. The CDR3 is CASSPFQGARNYGYTF. Written as DNA, the CDR3 is TGTGCCAGTAGTCCTTTTCAGGGGGCGCGGAACTATGGCTACACCTTC.

Many counts were recorded for this clonotype. This chain connects TRBV9 to TRBJ2-7; D is tentatively TRBD1 or TRBD2 (5 bases each). CDR3 length: 15 amino acids. The V and J ends lost 4 bases and 3 bases respectively, with 17 bases between them. Germline V gene data show CDR1 as SGDLS and CDR2 as YYNGEE. CDR3 amino acids: CASSRRDEGIYEQYF. The CDR3 DNA reads TGTGCCAGCAGCCGACGGGATGAGGGGATCTACGAGCAGTACTTC. The whole variable domain, filled in from reference TRBV9 and TRBJ2-7, reads DSGVTQTPKHLITATGQRVTLRCSPRSGDLSVYWYQQSLDQGLQFLIQYYNGEERAKGNILERFSAQQFPDLHSELNLSSLELGDSALYFCASSRRDEGIYEQYFGPGTRLTVT.

The rearrangement uses TRBV6-1 and TRBJ1-1; no reliable D call. The CDR3 runs to 13 residues. Germline assignment: CDR1 MNHNS and CDR2 SASEGT. Trimming pared 8 bases from V and 0 bases from J, leaving 10 bases between. CDR3 sequence: CASLNLMNTEAFF. CDR3 in DNA: TGTGCCAGCCTGAACCTCATGAACACTGAAGCTTTCTTT.

The chain carries TRBV7-9 and TRBJ2-3; 7 bases map to TRBD1. The CDR3 extends over 14 amino acids. The ends lost 2 bases at V and 5 bases at J; junction bases unmatched: 4. Germline V gene data show CDR1 as SEHNR and CDR2 as FQNEAQ (reference sequence). CDR3 sequence reads: CASSLTQGVDTQYF. Here the CDR3 DNA reads TGTGCCAGCAGCTTAACCCAGGGGGTAGATACGCAGTATTTT.

This chain connects TRBV6-1 to TRBJ2-7, with 14 positions matching TRBD2. This CDR3 has 15 residues. Germline V gene data show CDR1 as MNHNS and CDR2 as SASEGT. With V trimmed by 5 bases and J by 5 bases, 5 bases remained unmatched. The CDR3 region has the DNA TGTGCCAGCAGTCAAACGACTAGCGGGAGGGACGAGCAGTACTTC. The encoded protein is CASSQTTSGRDEQYF.

At least ten counts were recorded for this clonotype. The chain carries TRBV3-1 and TRBJ2-7, with TRBD2 as a possible D gene (5 bases). Germline V gene sequence: CDR1 LGHDT, CDR2 YNNKEL (reference sequence). V lost 0 bases to trimming and J lost 3 bases, with 9 bases between them. The CDR3 is 14 residues long. CDR3: CASSQEGAHYEQYF. CDR3 sequence (DNA): TGTGCCAGCAGCCAAGAGGGAGCCCACTACGAGCAGTACTTC.

This clonotype was seen only a few times. DNA of the CDR3: TGTGCCAGCAGCTTGGGGACAGGGACTTCGAGCACAGATACGCAGTATTTT. It encodes CASSLGTGTSSTDTQYF. This chain uses TRBV5-4 with TRBJ2-3; the match to TRBD1 covers 8 bases. Germline-derived CDR1 and CDR2 are SGHNT and YYREEE (reference sequence). V dropped 0 bases and J dropped 0; count of bases not matched to a gene: 6. The CDR3 totals 17 residues.

This clonotype was seen ten or more times. This rearrangement joins TRBV15 to TRBJ2-5; 9 nucleotides match TRBD1. The germline V gene encodes CDR1 LNHNV and CDR2 YYDKDF (reference sequence). This CDR3 comprises 16 residues. V lost 0 bases, J lost 4 bases, and 6 bases stayed unmatched. CDR3 protein: CATSRDFTGGLETQYF. The CDR3 DNA reads as TGTGCCACCAGCAGAGATTTCACAGGGGGCCTAGAGACCCAGTACTTC.

V is TRBV12-3 or TRBV12-4 and J is TRBJ1-2; 9 bases agree with TRBD1. Trimming took 6 bases from V and 6 from J; bases not matched to a gene: 5. This CDR3 contains 13 residues. CDR3 in DNA: TGTGCCAGCAGAGCCGGGACAGGGCATGGCTACACCTTC. The encoded protein is CASRAGTGHGYTF.

The V call is TRBV27, the J call TRBJ2-4; a possible D gene is TRBD1 (6 bases). The germline V gene has CDR1 MNHEY and CDR2 SMNVEV (reference sequence). The V end was cut by 4 bases, the J end by 1 base, with 17 bases between. This CDR3 is built from 17 residues. The DNA for the CDR3 is TGTGCCAGCAGTTCCACAGGGCGTGGTTGGGCCAAAAACATTCAGTACTTC. Translation: CASSSTGRGWAKNIQYF.

This clonotype was counted between two and nine times. The chain is built from TRBV5-4 and TRBJ2-2, with D possibly TRBD1 on 5 matching bases. There are 15 residues in the CDR3. The ends were cut back, 0 bases at V and 1 base at J, with 7 bases in the middle. Germline V gene data show CDR1 as SGHNT and CDR2 as YYREEE (reference sequence). The CDR3 DNA reads TGTGCCAGCAGCTTGGGAAGGGGGAACACCGGGGAGCTGTTTTTT. Protein: CASSLGRGNTGELFF. Full variable domain (outside the CDR3, taken from reference TRBV5-4 and TRBJ2-2): ETGVTQSPTHLIKTRGQQVTLRCSSQSGHNTVSWYQQALGQGPQFIFQYYREEENGRGNFPPRFSGLQFPNYSSELNVNALELDDSALYLCASSLGRGNTGELFFGEGSRLTVL.

The chain links TRBV6-1 to TRBJ2-7; D possibly uses TRBD1 or TRBD2 (6 bases each). This CDR3 is built from 15 residues. Germline lookup yields CDR1 MNHNS and CDR2 SASEGT. V lost 7 bases and J 6 bases, leaving 22 bases between the germline ends. CDR3 sequence (DNA): TGTGCCAGCAACCTAGGGGGGCACCAAGCGGCCGAGCAGTACTTC. Its protein is CASNLGGHQAAEQYF.

This clonotype was detected many times. The J gene is TRBJ2-4, the V gene TRBV28; TRBD1 is a possible D gene (6 bases). The V end lost 8 bases, the J end lost 2 bases, and 16 bases lay between the germline ends. The CDR3 loop spans 15 amino acids. CDR1 is MDHEN and CDR2 is SYDVKM in the germline V gene. In DNA, the CDR3 is TGTGCCAGCTCTGGGTCCACAGGGACCAAAAACATTCAGTACTTC. Its protein product is CASSGSTGTKNIQYF.

This clonotype has ten or more counts. The chain combines TRBV9 with TRBJ1-2; D remains ambiguous. This CDR3 contains 14 residues. V gave up 0 bases and J gave up 7 bases, with 13 bases separating them. CDR1 and CDR2 from the germline V gene are SGDLS and YYNGEE. The CDR3 region has the DNA TGTGCCAGCAGCGTAGCTGGTACGAGGGCTGGCTACACCTTC. This gives the protein CASSVAGTRAGYTF.

This clonotype showed up many times. The chain uses TRBV29-1 and TRBJ2-7, with 9 bases that match TRBD1. The germline gives CDR1 SQVTM, CDR2 ANQGSEA. The V gene end was trimmed by 4 bases and the J gene end by 3 bases; junction bases not matched to a gene: 4. This CDR3 has 13 amino acids. CDR3 nucleotides: TGCAGCGTTGCCCCGGGACAGGGCTACGAGCAGTACTTC. It yields the protein CSVAPGQGYEQYF.

This clonotype was counted a few times. The chain couples TRBV4-1 to TRBJ2-7; 8 bases are shared with TRBD2. The junction had 16 bases not matched to a gene; V was cut back by 6 bases and J by 3 bases. The CDR3 spans 17 residues. Germline V gene lookup returns CDR1 MGHRA and CDR2 YSYEKL. DNA of the CDR3: TGCGCCAGCAGTCTATCTCCGGGGGGGCCTAGGTACTACGAGCAGTACTTC. This codes for CASSLSPGGPRYYEQYF.

This clonotype was found many times. The genes are TRBV11-1 and TRBJ1-3; tentative D call: TRBD1 (5 bases). Trimming cost V 5 bases and J 0 bases, with 17 bases left between them. This CDR3 has 17 amino acids. CDR1 and CDR2 from the germline V gene are SGHAT and FQDESV (reference sequence). CDR3 sequence reads: CASSPLRQPVSGNTIYF. For the CDR3, the DNA is TGTGCCAGCAGCCCTCTTCGACAGCCGGTCTCTGGAAACACCATATATTTT.

This clonotype was detected many times. The chain employs TRBV29-1 and TRBJ1-1, with a weak D call TRBD1 (6 bases). This CDR3 region has 13 residues. Germline values: CDR1 SQVTM, CDR2 ANQGSEA. Deletions cut 7 bases from V and 4 bases from J, with 16 bases between. The CDR3 loop reads CSANSQGGTEAFF. In nucleotides, the CDR3 is TGCAGCGCTAACTCACAAGGGGGCACTGAAGCTTTCTTT.

This clonotype was found many times. This rearrangement joins TRBV6-5 to TRBJ1-2, with 10 positions matching TRBD1. V was pared by 3 bases and J by 7 bases, with 5 bases of the junction left unmatched. Per the germline V gene, CDR1 is MNHEY and CDR2 is SVGAGI. The CDR3 contains 14 residues. In DNA, the CDR3 is TGTGCCAGCAGTTATGGGACAGGGGTTGGTGGCTACACCTTC. This codes for CASSYGTGVGGYTF.

This clonotype was seen ten or more times. CDR3 region: CASSPGGRGNQPQHF. CDR3 nucleotides: TGTGCCAGTAGCCCCGGGGGGAGGGGAAATCAGCCCCAGCATTTT. The chain is built from TRBV19 and TRBJ1-5; possibly TRBD1 for D (5 bases). This CDR3 contains 15 residues. V lost 6 bases, J lost 4 bases, and 16 bases lay in between. Germline-derived CDR1 and CDR2 are LNHDA and SQIVND (reference sequence).

Many counts were recorded for this clonotype. The chain joins TRBV11-2 to TRBJ2-7; D not certain. The CDR3 sequence is 11 residues long. From germline, CDR1 is SGHAT and CDR2 FQNNGV. V was shortened by 6 bases and J by 3 bases, with 6 bases between the two germline ends. In DNA form, the CDR3 reads TGTGCCAGCAGTTCATTCTACGAGCAGTACTTC. This encodes CASSSFYEQYF.

In its sample, this clonotype was seen many times. The V gene is TRBV5-6, the J gene TRBJ2-7, with 12 bases aligning to TRBD1. The CDR3 spans 15 residues. Unmatched junction bases numbered 6, after V lost 4 bases and J lost 4 bases. CDR1 and CDR2 (germline): SGHDT, YYEEEE. The CDR3 reads CASSPGTGGFYEQYF. Here the CDR3 DNA reads TGTGCCAGCAGCCCGGGGACAGGGGGCTTTTACGAGCAGTACTTC.